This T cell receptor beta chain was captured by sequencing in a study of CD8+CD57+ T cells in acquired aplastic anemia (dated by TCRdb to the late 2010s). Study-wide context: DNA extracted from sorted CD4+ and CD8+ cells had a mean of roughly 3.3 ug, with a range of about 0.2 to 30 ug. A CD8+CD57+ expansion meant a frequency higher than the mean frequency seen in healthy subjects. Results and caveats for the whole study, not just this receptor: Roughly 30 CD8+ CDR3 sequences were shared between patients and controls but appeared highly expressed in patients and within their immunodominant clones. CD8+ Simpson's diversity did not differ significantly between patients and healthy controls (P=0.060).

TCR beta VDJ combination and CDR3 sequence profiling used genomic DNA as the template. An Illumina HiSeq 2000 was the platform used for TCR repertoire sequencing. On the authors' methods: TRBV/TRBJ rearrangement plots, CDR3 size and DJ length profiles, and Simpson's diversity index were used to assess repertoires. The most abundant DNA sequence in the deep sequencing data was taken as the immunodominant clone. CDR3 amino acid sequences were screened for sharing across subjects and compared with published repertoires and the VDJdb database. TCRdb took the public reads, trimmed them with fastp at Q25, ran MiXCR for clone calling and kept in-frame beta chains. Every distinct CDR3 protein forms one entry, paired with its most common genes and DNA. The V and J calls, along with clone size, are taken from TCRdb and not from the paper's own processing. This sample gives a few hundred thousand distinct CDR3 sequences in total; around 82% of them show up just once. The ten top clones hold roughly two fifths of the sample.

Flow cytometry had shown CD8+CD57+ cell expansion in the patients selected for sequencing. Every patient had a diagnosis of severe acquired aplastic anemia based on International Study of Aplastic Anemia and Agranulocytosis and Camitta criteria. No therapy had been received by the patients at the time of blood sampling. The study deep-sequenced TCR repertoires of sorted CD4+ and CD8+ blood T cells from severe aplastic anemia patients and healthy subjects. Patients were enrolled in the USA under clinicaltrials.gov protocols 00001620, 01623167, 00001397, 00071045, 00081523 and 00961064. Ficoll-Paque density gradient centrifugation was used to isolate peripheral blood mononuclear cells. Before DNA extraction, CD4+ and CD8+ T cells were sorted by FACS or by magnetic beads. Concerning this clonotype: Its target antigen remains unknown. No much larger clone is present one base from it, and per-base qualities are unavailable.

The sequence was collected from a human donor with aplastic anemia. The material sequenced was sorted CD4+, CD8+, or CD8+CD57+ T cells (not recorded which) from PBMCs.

Here is the DNA: TGTGCCAGCAGCTTTCCGGCAGACGGGACAGCCCATTCCTACGAGCAGTACGTC. Its coded protein is CASSFPADGTAHSYEQYV. The V and J segments used are TRBV7-8 and TRBJ2-7; TRBD1 fits 7 bases in the junction. Unmatched junction bases come to 15, with V trimmed by 3 bases and J by 1 base. The CDR3 covers 18 residues, taking in both the cysteine and the valine. CDR3 DNA only is kept here, 54 bases in frame from base 1. Looking up the germline V gene yields CDR1 SGHVS and CDR2 FQNEAQ.